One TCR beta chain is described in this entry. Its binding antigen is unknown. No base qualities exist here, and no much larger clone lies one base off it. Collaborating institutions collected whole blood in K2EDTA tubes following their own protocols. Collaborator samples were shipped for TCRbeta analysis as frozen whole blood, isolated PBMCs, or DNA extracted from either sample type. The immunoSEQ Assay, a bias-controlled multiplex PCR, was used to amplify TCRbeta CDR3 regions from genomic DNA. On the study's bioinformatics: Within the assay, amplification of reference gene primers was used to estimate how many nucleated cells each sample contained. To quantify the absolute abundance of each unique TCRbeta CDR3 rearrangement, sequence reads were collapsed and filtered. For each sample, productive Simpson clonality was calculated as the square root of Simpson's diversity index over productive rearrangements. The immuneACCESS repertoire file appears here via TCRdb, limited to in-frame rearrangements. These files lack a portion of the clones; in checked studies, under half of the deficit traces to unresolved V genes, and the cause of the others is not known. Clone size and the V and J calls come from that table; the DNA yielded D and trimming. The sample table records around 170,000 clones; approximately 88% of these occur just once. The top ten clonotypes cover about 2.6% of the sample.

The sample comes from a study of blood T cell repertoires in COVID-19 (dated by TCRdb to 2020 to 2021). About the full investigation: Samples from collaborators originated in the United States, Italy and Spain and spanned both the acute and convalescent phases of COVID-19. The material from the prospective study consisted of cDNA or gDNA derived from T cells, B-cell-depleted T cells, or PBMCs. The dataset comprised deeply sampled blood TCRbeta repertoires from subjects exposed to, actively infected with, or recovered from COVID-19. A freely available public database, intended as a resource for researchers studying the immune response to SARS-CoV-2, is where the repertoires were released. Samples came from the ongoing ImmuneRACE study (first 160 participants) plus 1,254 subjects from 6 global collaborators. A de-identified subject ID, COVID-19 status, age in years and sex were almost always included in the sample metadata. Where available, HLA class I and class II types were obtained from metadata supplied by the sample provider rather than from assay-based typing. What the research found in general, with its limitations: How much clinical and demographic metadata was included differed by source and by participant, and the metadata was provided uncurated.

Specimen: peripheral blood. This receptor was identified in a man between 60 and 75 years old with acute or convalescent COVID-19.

The CDR3 has the sequence CAWSVGAGYTF. The DNA sequence is given as TGTGCCTGGAGTGTGGGGGCGGGCTACACCTTC. This receptor chain uses TRBV30 and TRBJ1-2, with TRBD1 perhaps the D gene, on 6 matching bases. Deletion took 0 bases off V and 8 bases off J, with a span of 7 bases between the germline ends. The CDR1 and CDR2 encoded by the germline V gene (reference sequence) are GTSNPN and SVGIG. There are 11 amino acids in the CDR3, from cysteine to phenylalanine inclusive. The only DNA kept is the CDR3, 33 bases in frame from the first base.